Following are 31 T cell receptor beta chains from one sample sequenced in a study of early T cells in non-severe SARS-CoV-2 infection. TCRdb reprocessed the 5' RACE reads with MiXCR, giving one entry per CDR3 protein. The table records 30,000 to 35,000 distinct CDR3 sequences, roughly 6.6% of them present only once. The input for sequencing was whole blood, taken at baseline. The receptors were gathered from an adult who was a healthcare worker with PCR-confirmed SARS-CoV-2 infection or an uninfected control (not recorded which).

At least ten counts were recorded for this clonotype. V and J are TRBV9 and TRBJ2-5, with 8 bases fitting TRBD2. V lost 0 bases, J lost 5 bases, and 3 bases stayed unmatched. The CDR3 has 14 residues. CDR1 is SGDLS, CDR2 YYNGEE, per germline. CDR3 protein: CASSVEAGVETQYF. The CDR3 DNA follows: TGTGCCAGCAGCGTAGAAGCGGGAGTTGAGACCCAGTACTTC. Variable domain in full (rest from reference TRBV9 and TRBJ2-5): DSGVTQTPKHLITATGQRVTLRCSPRSGDLSVYWYQQSLDQGLQFLIQYYNGEERAKGNILERFSAQQFPDLHSELNLSSLELGDSALYFCASSVEAGVETQYFGPGTRLLVL.

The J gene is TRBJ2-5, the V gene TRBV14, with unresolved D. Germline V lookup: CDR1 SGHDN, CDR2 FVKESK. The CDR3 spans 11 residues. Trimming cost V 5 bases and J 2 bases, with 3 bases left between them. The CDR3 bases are TGTGCCAGCAGCAAGCAAGAGACCCAGTACTTC. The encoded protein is CASSKQETQYF.

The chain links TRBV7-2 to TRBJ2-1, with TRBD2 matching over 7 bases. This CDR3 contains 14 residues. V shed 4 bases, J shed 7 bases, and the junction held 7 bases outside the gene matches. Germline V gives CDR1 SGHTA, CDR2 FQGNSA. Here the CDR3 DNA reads TGTGCCAGCAGCTCGACTAGCCGTCCAAATGAGCAGTTCTTC. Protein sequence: CASSSTSRPNEQFF.

CDR3 loop: CASSRDQETQYF. The CDR3 coding sequence is TGTGCCAGCAGCCGGGACCAAGAGACCCAGTACTTC. The chain has TRBV7-9 and TRBJ2-5; D call uncertain. From germline, CDR1 is SEHNR and CDR2 FQNEAQ (reference sequence). V lost 5 bases and J lost 0, with 4 bases in between. The CDR3 runs to 12 residues.

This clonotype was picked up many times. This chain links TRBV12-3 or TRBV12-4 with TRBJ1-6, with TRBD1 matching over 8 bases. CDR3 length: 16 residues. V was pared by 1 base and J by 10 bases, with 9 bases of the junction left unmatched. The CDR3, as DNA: TGTGCCAGCAGTTTAGGGCAGGGGGCGCGGGGGTCACCCCTCCACTTT. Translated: CASSLGQGARGSPLHF.

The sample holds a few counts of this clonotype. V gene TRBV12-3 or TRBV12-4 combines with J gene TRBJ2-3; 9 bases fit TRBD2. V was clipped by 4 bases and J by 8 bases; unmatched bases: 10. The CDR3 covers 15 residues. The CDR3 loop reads CASSWEGLAGVTQYF. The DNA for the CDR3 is TGTGCCAGCAGTTGGGAGGGACTAGCAGGGGTTACGCAGTATTTT.

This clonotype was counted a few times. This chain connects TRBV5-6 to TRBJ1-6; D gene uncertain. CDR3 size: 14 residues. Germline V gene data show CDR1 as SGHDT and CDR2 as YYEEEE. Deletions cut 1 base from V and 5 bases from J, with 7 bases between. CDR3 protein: CASSLLGNNSPLHF. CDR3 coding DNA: TGTGCCAGCAGCTTGTTAGGAAATAATTCACCCCTCCACTTT.

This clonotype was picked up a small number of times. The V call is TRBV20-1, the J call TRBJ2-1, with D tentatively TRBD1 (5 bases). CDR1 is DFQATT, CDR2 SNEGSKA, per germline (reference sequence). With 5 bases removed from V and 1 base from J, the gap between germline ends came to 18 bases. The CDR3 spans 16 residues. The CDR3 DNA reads TGCAGTGCTCCGAACCCAAATGGGGCTTCCTACAATGAGCAGTTCTTC. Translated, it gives CSAPNPNGASYNEQFF.

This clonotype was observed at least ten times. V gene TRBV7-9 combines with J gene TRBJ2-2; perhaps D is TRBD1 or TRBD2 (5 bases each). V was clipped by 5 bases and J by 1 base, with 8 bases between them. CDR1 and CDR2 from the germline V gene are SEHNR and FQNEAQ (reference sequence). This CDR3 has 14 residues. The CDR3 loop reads CASSRDGNTGELFF. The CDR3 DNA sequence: TGTGCCAGCAGCAGGGACGGGAACACCGGGGAGCTGTTTTTT.

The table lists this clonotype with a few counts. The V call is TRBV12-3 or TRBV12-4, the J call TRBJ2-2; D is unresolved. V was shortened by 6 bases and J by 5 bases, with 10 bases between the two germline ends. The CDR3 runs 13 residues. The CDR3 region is CASSLLGTGELFF. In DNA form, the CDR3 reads TGTGCCAGCAGCCTCTTAGGGACCGGGGAGCTGTTTTTT.

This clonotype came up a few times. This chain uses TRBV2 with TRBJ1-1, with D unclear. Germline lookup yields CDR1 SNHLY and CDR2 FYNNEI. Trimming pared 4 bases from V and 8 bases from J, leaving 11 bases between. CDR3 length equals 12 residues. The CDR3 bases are TGTGCCAGCAGTGCTAGGACCGCAGAAGCTTTCTTT. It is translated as CASSARTAEAFF.

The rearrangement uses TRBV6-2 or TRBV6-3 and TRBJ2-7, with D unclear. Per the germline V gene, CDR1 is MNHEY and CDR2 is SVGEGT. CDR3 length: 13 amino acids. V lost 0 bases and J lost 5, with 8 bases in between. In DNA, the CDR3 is TGTGCCAGCAGTTACTCTGGGATCGACGAGCAGTACGTC. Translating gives CASSYSGIDEQYV.

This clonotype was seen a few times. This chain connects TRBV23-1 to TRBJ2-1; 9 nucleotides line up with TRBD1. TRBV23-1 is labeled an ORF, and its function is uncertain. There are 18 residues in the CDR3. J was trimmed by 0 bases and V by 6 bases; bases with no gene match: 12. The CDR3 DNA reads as TGCGCCAGCAGGTGGGACAGGGCTACCCTGAGCTCCTACAATGAGCAGTTCTTC. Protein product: CASRWDRATLSSYNEQFF.

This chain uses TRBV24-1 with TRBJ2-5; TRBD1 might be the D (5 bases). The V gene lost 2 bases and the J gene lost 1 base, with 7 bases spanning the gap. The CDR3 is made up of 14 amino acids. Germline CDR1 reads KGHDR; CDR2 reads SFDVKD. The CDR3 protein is CATSDSQAQETQYF. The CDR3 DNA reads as TGTGCCACCAGTGATTCACAGGCCCAAGAGACCCAGTACTTC.

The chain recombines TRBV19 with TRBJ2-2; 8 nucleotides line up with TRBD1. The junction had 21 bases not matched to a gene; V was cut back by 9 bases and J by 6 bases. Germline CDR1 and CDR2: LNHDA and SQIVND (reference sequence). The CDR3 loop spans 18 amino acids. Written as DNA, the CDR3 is TGTGCCAGCCAAGATCTGCGGGGACAGGTCTCAAAGGCCGGGGAGCTGTTTTTT. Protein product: CASQDLRGQVSKAGELFF.

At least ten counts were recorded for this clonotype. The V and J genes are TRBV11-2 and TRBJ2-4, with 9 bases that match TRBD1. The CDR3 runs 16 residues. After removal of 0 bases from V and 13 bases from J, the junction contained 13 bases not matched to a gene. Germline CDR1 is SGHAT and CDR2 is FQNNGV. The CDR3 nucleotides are TGTGCCAGCAGCTTAGATACCGGACAGGGGCACTCCGTACAGTACTTC. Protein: CASSLDTGQGHSVQYF.

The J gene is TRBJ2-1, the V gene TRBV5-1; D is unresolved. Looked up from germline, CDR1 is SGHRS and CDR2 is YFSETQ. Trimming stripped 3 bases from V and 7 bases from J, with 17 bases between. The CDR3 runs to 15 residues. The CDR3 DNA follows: TGCGCCAGCAGCTCCTCCGGGCCTACACATAATGAGCAGTTCTTC. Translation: CASSSSGPTHNEQFF.

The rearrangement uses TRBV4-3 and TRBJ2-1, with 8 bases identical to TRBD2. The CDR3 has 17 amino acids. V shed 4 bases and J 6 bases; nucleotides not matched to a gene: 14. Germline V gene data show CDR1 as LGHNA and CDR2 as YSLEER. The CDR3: CASSPFGGTRGLNEQFF. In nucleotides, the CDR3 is TGCGCCAGCAGCCCATTTGGAGGGACTAGGGGCCTCAATGAGCAGTTCTTC.

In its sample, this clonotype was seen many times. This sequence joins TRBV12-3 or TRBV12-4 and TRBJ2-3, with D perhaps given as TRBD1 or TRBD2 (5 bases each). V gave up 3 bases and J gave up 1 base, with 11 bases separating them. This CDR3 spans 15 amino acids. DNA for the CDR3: TGTGCCAGCAGTTTCGGGGACCGACGCACAGATACGCAGTATTTT. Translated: CASSFGDRRTDTQYF.

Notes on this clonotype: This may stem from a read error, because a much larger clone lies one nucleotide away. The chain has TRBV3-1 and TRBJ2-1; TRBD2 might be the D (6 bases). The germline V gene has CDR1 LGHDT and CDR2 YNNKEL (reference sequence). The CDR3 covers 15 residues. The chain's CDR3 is CASSQKLGGHFEQSF. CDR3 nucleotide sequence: TGTGCCAGCAGCCAGAAATTAGGAGGGCATTTTGAGCAGTCCTTC.

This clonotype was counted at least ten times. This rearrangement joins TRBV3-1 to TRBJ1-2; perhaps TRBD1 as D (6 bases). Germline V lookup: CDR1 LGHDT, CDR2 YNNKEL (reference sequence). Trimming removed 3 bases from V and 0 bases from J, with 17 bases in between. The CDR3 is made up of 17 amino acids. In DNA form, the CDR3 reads TGTGCCAGCAGCCAGACTAAAGGACAGTCCTCTAACTATGGCTACACCTTC. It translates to CASSQTKGQSSNYGYTF. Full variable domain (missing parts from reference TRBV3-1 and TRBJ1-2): DTAVSQTPKYLVTQMGNDKSIKCEQNLGHDTMYWYKQDSKKFLKIMFSYNNKELIINETVPNRFSPKSPDKAHLNLHINSLELGDSAVYFCASSQTKGQSSNYGYTFGSGTRLTVV.

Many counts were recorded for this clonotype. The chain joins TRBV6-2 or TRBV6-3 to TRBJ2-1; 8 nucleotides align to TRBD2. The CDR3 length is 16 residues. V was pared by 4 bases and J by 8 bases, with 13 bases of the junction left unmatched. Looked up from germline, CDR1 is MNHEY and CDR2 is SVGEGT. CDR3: CASSLLSGLVPHEQFF. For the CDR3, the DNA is TGTGCCAGCAGTTTGCTATCGGGACTAGTGCCCCATGAGCAGTTCTTC.

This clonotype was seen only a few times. The CDR3 spells CATSDGGESSSYNEQFF. CDR3 coding DNA: TGTGCCACCAGTGATGGCGGGGAATCGAGCTCCTACAATGAGCAGTTCTTC. The rearrangement joins TRBV24-1 to TRBJ2-1; D may be TRBD2 (6 bases). This CDR3 region has 17 residues. Per germline, CDR1 KGHDR and CDR2 SFDVKD. V shed 3 bases and J shed 0 bases, with 14 bases lying between them.

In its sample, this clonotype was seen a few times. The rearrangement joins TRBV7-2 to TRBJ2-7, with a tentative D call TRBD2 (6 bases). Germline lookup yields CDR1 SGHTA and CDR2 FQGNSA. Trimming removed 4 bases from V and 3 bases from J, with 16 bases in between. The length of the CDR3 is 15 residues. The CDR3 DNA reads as TGTGCCAGCAGCTCCCGGGAGTGGGGTTTCTACGAGCAGTACTTC. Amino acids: CASSSREWGFYEQYF.

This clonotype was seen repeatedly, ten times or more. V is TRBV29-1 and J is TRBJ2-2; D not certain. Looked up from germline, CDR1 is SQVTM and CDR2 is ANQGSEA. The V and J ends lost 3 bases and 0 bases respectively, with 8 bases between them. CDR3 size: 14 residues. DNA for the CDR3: TGCAGCGTTGAGGCCCCATCGAACACCGGGGAGCTGTTTTTT. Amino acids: CSVEAPSNTGELFF.

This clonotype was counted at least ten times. Written as DNA, the CDR3 is TGCAGCCAGGACGGCGGGAGAGACAATGAGCAGTTCTTC. Its translation is CSQDGGRDNEQFF. This chain joins TRBV20-1 and TRBJ2-1; 7 nucleotides align to TRBD2. This CDR3 is 13 amino acids long. CDR1 and CDR2 from the germline V gene are DFQATT and SNEGSKA (reference sequence).

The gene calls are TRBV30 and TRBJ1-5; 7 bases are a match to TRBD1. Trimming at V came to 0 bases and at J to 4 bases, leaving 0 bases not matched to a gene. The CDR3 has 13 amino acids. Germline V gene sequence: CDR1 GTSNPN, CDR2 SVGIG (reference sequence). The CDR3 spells CAWSVQGNQPQHF. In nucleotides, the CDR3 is TGTGCCTGGAGTGTACAGGGGAATCAGCCCCAGCATTTT.

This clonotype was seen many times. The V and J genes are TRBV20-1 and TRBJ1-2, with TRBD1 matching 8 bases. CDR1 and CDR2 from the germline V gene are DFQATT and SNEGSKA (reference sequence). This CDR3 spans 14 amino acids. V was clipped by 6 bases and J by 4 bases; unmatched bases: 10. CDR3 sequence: CSANDRGQLYGYTF. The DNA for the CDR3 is TGCAGTGCGAATGACAGGGGACAGCTCTATGGCTACACCTTC.

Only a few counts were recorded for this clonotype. This CDR3 reads CASSQDMGAFSGANVLTF. In DNA, the CDR3 is TGTGCCAGCAGCCAAGATATGGGGGCCTTCTCTGGGGCCAACGTCCTGACTTTC. The chain is built from TRBV4-2 and TRBJ2-6; D is possibly TRBD1 (6 bases). The V gene lost 0 bases and the J gene lost 0 bases, with 12 bases spanning the gap. Germline assignment: CDR1 LGHNA and CDR2 YNFKEQ. This CDR3 is 18 amino acids long.

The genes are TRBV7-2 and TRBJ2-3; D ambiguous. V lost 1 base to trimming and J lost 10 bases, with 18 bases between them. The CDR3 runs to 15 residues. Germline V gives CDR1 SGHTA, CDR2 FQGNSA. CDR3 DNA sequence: TGTGCCAGCAGCTTAGGTTCCCCGGACCGACATCCGCAGTATTTT. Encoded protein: CASSLGSPDRHPQYF. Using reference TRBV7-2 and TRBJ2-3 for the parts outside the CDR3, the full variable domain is GAGVSQSPSNKVTEKGKDVELRCDPISGHTALYWYRQSLGQGLEFLIYFQGNSAPDKSGLPSDRFSAERTGGSVSTLTIQRTQQEDSAVYLCASSLGSPDRHPQYFGPGTRLTVL.

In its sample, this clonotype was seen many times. The CDR3 region is CAISTGGPDEQYV. CDR3 nucleotides: TGTGCCATCAGTACAGGGGGCCCGGACGAGCAGTACGTC. The rearrangement joins TRBV10-3 to TRBJ2-7, with 9 bases lining up with TRBD1. Germline lookup yields CDR1 ENHRY and CDR2 SYGVKD. Unmatched junction bases numbered 4, after V lost 5 bases and J lost 5 bases. This CDR3 is 13 amino acids long.